The 28 T cell receptor beta chains in this list originate from one sample, sequenced in a study of blood T cell repertoires in COVID-19. Generated by immunoSEQ multiplex PCR, the TCRdb table keeps only in-frame clones and is missing some. This sample has roughly 190,000 clones, with roughly 89% found just once. The sequencing sample was made of peripheral blood. These receptors all stem from a man aged 18 to 29 with active or convalescent COVID-19.

The chain joins TRBV3-1 (or the pseudogene TRBV3-2) to TRBJ2-1, with 8 positions matching TRBD2. The length of the CDR3 is 16 residues. V lost 4 bases to trimming and J lost 0 bases; unmatched junction nucleotides: 5. The V gene's germline CDR1 is LGHDT and CDR2 YNNKEL (reference sequence). CDR3 coding DNA: TGTGCCAGCAGCCTTTTAGCGGGACGCTCCTACAATGAGCAGTTCTTC. Protein: CASSLLAGRSYNEQFF.

This chain joins TRBV6-1 and TRBJ1-1; D ambiguous. V dropped 3 bases and J dropped 4 bases, with 15 bases sitting between them. This CDR3 is 15 amino acids long. Germline V gene sequence: CDR1 MNHNS, CDR2 SASEGT. For the CDR3, the DNA is TGTGCCAGCAGTGACCTCACAGTTGCTCGCACTGAAGCTTTCTTT. This gives the protein CASSDLTVARTEAFF.

J is TRBJ1-1 and V is TRBV28; possible D gene TRBD1, 5 bases. The V gene's germline CDR1 is MDHEN and CDR2 SYDVKM. Deletions cut 1 base from V and 10 bases from J, with 10 bases between. This CDR3 spans 12 amino acids. The DNA for the CDR3 is TGTGCCAGCAGTTTATCGTCGGGGGGAGCTTTCTTT. The encoded protein is CASSLSSGGAFF.

The rearrangement links TRBV18 to TRBJ1-1; 10 positions match TRBD1. The CDR3 is 17 residues long. Germline V lookup: CDR1 KGHSH, CDR2 LQKENI. With 4 bases clipped from V and 5 bases from J, the junction kept 13 bases outside the gene matches. CDR3 loop: CASSLGRDRGIGTEAFF. The CDR3 DNA follows: TGTGCCAGCTCACTCGGCCGGGACAGGGGAATAGGGACTGAAGCTTTCTTT.

The CDR3 reads CAISEQGGGGTDTQYF. The CDR3 coding sequence is TGTGCCATCAGTGAGCAAGGTGGGGGGGGCACAGATACGCAGTATTTT. This rearrangement joins TRBV10-3 to TRBJ2-3, with TRBD2 matching over 7 bases. The junction had 6 bases not matched to a gene; V was cut back by 2 bases and J by 1 base. The germline V gene has CDR1 ENHRY and CDR2 SYGVKD. The CDR3 is 16 residues long.

The V call is TRBV5-4, the J call TRBJ2-4, with a weak D call TRBD2 (6 bases). Trimming left V 5 bases short and J 9 bases short, with 12 bases between. Germline V gene lookup returns CDR1 SGHNT and CDR2 YYREEE (reference sequence). The CDR3 contains 12 residues. The CDR3 region is CASRRGSGIQYF. The CDR3 nucleotides are TGTGCCAGCAGGCGGGGCTCCGGCATTCAGTACTTC.

This chain joins TRBV9 and TRBJ1-2; possibly TRBD1 for D (5 bases). Per the germline V gene, CDR1 is SGDLS and CDR2 is YYNGEE. The CDR3 has 15 residues. Trimming pared 4 bases from V and 8 bases from J, leaving 21 bases between. Here the CDR3 reads CASSPGLDGAWGYTF. The CDR3, as DNA: TGTGCCAGCAGCCCAGGGCTAGATGGGGCGTGGGGCTACACCTTC. The full variable domain, its missing parts supplied by reference TRBV9 and TRBJ1-2, is DSGVTQTPKHLITATGQRVTLRCSPRSGDLSVYWYQQSLDQGLQFLIQYYNGEERAKGNILERFSAQQFPDLHSELNLSSLELGDSALYFCASSPGLDGAWGYTFGSGTRLTVV.

The sample holds one count of this clone. This sequence joins TRBV28 and TRBJ1-4; D might be TRBD1 (5 bases). Trimming removed 6 bases from V and 8 bases from J, with 16 bases in between. CDR3 length: 14 residues. Germline-derived CDR1 and CDR2 are MDHEN and SYDVKM. CDR3 region: CASRKGTEWEKLFF. The CDR3 nucleotides read TGTGCCAGCAGAAAAGGGACTGAGTGGGAAAAACTGTTTTTT.

A few counts support this clone. The chain couples TRBV4-1 to TRBJ1-2, with a tentative D call TRBD1 (6 bases). CDR3 size: 15 residues. Germline V gene lookup returns CDR1 MGHRA and CDR2 YSYEKL. V was shortened by 5 bases and J by 6 bases, with 19 bases between the two germline ends. CDR3 in amino acids: CASSTNDRRLDGYTF. The CDR3 DNA sequence: TGCGCCAGCAGCACTAACGACAGGCGACTTGATGGCTACACCTTC.

This rearrangement joins TRBV28 to TRBJ2-5; D is perhaps TRBD2 (5 bases). Trimming shortened V by 6 bases and J by 3 bases, and 8 bases separated the two germline ends. CDR3 length equals 12 residues. Germline assignment: CDR1 MDHEN and CDR2 SYDVKM. The CDR3 protein is CASRTGKETQYF. The CDR3 DNA follows: TGTGCCAGCAGGACGGGGAAAGAGACCCAGTACTTC.

Comments on this clone: Other nucleotide sequences from this sample produce the same CDR3. The V and J genes are TRBV2 and TRBJ2-5; 7 bases match TRBD1. The V segment lost 3 bases and the J segment 4 bases; nucleotides outside the gene matches: 2. CDR1 SNHLY and CDR2 FYNNEI come from the germline V gene. CDR3 length equals 13 residues. The CDR3 reads CASSDRGRETQYF. The DNA for the CDR3 is TGTGCCAGCAGTGATAGGGGGCGAGAGACCCAGTACTTC.

J is TRBJ1-4 and V is TRBV5-1; no definite D call. This CDR3 contains 14 residues. Per the germline V gene, CDR1 is SGHRS and CDR2 is YFSETQ. V dropped 2 bases and J dropped 5 bases, with 10 bases sitting between them. The CDR3 bases are TGCGCCAGCAGCTTTACAGCCCAGAATGAAAAACTGTTTTTT. Protein product: CASSFTAQNEKLFF.

V is TRBV11-2 and J is TRBJ1-1; D is unclear. The V end was cut by 3 bases, the J end by 8 bases, with 13 bases between. Germline loops: CDR1 SGHAT, CDR2 FQNNGV. CDR3 length: 13 residues. The CDR3 reads CASSFFVPSEAFF. The CDR3 DNA is TGTGCCAGCAGCTTCTTCGTCCCAAGCGAAGCTTTCTTT.

This sequence joins TRBV6-6 and TRBJ2-3; the D is unclear. Trimming left V 6 bases short and J 5 bases short, with 9 bases between. CDR1 is MNHNY and CDR2 is SVGAGI in the germline V gene (reference sequence). The CDR3 totals 12 residues. CDR3 sequence (DNA): TGTGCCAGCAGCCCCGAGGTAGATACGCAGTATTTT. This encodes CASSPEVDTQYF.

The chain combines TRBV6-1 with TRBJ2-7, with D unresolved. Trimming removed 2 bases from V and 2 bases from J, with 7 bases in between. Looked up from germline, CDR1 is MNHNS and CDR2 is SASEGT. The CDR3 has 13 amino acids. CDR3 amino acids: CASSEWQTYEQYV. Written as DNA, the CDR3 is TGTGCCAGCAGTGAATGGCAGACCTACGAGCAGTACGTC.

CDR3 nucleotides: TGTGCCACCCACGCGGGAAGCTCCTACAATGAGCAGTTCTTC. As protein: CATHAGSSYNEQFF. J is TRBJ2-1 and V is TRBV5-5, with D maybe TRBD2 (6 bases). The CDR3 is 14 residues long. The V end was cut by 9 bases, the J end by 0 bases, with 13 bases between. The germline CDR1 and CDR2 sequences are SGHKS and YYEKEE (reference sequence).

The chain recombines TRBV28 with TRBJ1-2, with 10 bases matching TRBD1. Trimming cost V 4 bases and J 0 bases; bases outside gene matches: 8. The CDR3 runs to 17 residues. Per the germline V gene, CDR1 is MDHEN and CDR2 is SYDVKM. CDR3 loop: CASSSGQGPLTNYGYTF. The CDR3 coding sequence is TGTGCCAGCAGTTCGGGACAGGGGCCGCTTACTAACTATGGCTACACCTTC.

The chain uses TRBV27 and TRBJ2-1, with 10 nucleotides matching TRBD2. The junction had 13 bases not matched to a gene; V was cut back by 6 bases and J by 5 bases. Germline CDR1 and CDR2: MNHEY and SMNVEV (reference sequence). The CDR3 sequence is 17 residues long. The chain's CDR3 is CASSPSLSGRGNNEQFF. The DNA of the CDR3 is TGTGCCAGCAGCCCGAGCTTGAGCGGGAGGGGAAACAATGAGCAGTTCTTC.

The rearrangement joins TRBV7-6 to TRBJ2-3, with 10 bases aligning to TRBD1. Per the germline V gene, CDR1 is SGHVS and CDR2 is FNYEAQ. Unmatched junction bases numbered 18, after V lost 3 bases and J lost 3 bases. The CDR3 extends over 20 amino acids. The CDR3 is CASSFPGQGLPRSNTDTQYF. The CDR3 region has the DNA TGTGCCAGCAGCTTCCCGGGACAGGGGCTTCCGCGTTCTAATACAGATACGCAGTATTTT. The variable domain in full, with the rest retrieved from reference TRBV7-6 and TRBJ2-3, is GAGVSQSPRYKVTKRGQDVALRCDPISGHVSLYWYRQALGQGPEFLTYFNYEAQQDKSGLPNDRFSAERPEGSISTLTIQRTEQRDSAMYRCASSFPGQGLPRSNTDTQYFGPGTRLTVL.

The gene calls are TRBV5-6 and TRBJ1-6, with TRBD1 as a possible D gene (5 bases). Germline V CDR1 and CDR2: SGHDT, YYEEEE. This CDR3 comprises 15 residues. V was pared by 0 bases and J by 5 bases, with 9 bases between. The DNA for the CDR3 is TGTGCCAGCAGCTTGGTTACCAGGGATAATTCACCCCTCCACTTT. This codes for CASSLVTRDNSPLHF.

The chain combines TRBV3-1 (or the pseudogene TRBV3-2) with TRBJ2-1, with D possibly TRBD1 on 5 matching bases. The CDR3 runs 15 residues. The germline V gene has CDR1 LGHDT and CDR2 YNNKEL (reference sequence). V lost 0 bases and J lost 4, with 10 bases in between. Written as DNA, the CDR3 is TGTGCCAGCAGCCAAGAGGGCAGGACATACAATGAGCAGTTCTTC. It encodes CASSQEGRTYNEQFF.

The chain combines TRBV5-1 with TRBJ2-1; 9 nucleotides match TRBD1. CDR1 SGHRS and CDR2 YFSETQ come from the germline V gene. Trimming took 6 bases from V and 4 from J; bases not matched to a gene: 5. The CDR3 extends over 14 amino acids. This CDR3 reads CASILGQGYNEQFF. CDR3 sequence (DNA): TGCGCCAGCATCCTAGGACAGGGGTACAATGAGCAGTTCTTC.

The chain uses TRBV5-6 and TRBJ1-6; 9 nucleotides align to TRBD1. CDR1 and CDR2 (germline): SGHDT, YYEEEE. There are 14 residues in the CDR3. Trimming cost V 0 bases and J 14 bases; bases outside gene matches: 6. CDR3 DNA sequence: TGTGCCAGCAGCTTGGGGACAGGGGTCTCGTCCCTCCACTTT. It is translated as CASSLGTGVSSLHF.

The rearrangement uses TRBV6-1 and TRBJ2-3; 9 bases are a match to TRBD2. The V gene end was trimmed by 4 bases and the J gene end by 5 bases; junction bases not matched to a gene: 13. This CDR3 is built from 17 residues. Germline V gene sequence: CDR1 MNHNS, CDR2 SASEGT. CDR3: CASSASLGGGVVDTQYF. For the CDR3, the DNA is TGTGCCAGCAGTGCCTCGCTTGGCGGGGGGGTGGTAGATACGCAGTATTTT.

The chain employs TRBV27 and TRBJ2-1, with TRBD2 matching 11 bases. V gave up 5 bases and J gave up 5 bases; unmatched junction bases: 5. The CDR3 consists of 15 residues. Germline values: CDR1 MNHEY, CDR2 SMNVEV (reference sequence). CDR3 amino acids: CASSLSGGANNEQFF. CDR3 DNA sequence: TGTGCCAGCAGTCTTAGCGGGGGGGCCAACAATGAGCAGTTCTTC.

This chain links TRBV19 with TRBJ1-5; 7 bases are a match to TRBD1. The V and J ends lost 6 bases and 2 bases, in that order; junction bases with no gene match: 7. The CDR3 spans 15 residues. CDR1 LNHDA and CDR2 SQIVND come from the germline V gene (reference sequence). CDR3 sequence (DNA): TGTGCCAGTAGACCCCCGGGACAGCGCAATCAGCCCCAGCATTTT. It codes for CASRPPGQRNQPQHF. Complete variable domain (other parts from reference TRBV19 and TRBJ1-5): DGGITQSPKYLFRKEGQNVTLSCEQNLNHDAMYWYRQDPGQGLRLIYYSQIVNDFQKGDIAEGYSVSREKKESFPLTVTSAQKNPTAFYLCASRPPGQRNQPQHFGDGTRLSIL.

V and J are TRBV24-1 and TRBJ2-3; TRBD1 might be the D (5 bases). This CDR3 comprises 14 residues. The V gene lost 4 bases and the J gene lost 4 bases, with 11 bases spanning the gap. Germline CDR1 and CDR2: KGHDR and SFDVKD. The CDR3 reads CATSDQTRADTQYF. CDR3 sequence (DNA): TGTGCCACCAGTGACCAAACCAGGGCAGATACGCAGTATTTT.

This clone was seen a handful of times. The rearrangement links TRBV11-1 to TRBJ1-1, with D unclear. The CDR3 length is 14 residues. CDR1 is SGHAT and CDR2 is FQDESV in the germline V gene (reference sequence). Trimming stripped 2 bases from V and 12 bases from J, with 19 bases between. This CDR3 reads CASSLRAGGPTTFF. The CDR3 DNA follows: TGTGCCAGCAGCTTACGGGCGGGAGGGCCCACTACTTTCTTT.